Listed here are 11 T cell receptor beta chains from one sample, sequenced in a study of beta chain features in type 1 diabetes. The entirety of the isolated RNA underwent reverse transcription, so expressed TCRB transcripts were sequenced. The assay was immunoSEQ multiplex PCR, and TCRdb's table has in-frame clones only and misses some. The top ten hold 0.053% of the sample, which has hundreds of thousands of clones, about 63% seen once. The sequenced sample was naive CD4+ T cells from blood. The receptors shown here come from a man aged 25-40 years in good health.

The chain joins TRBV4-1 to TRBJ2-7; maybe TRBD2 (6 bases). The CDR3 runs to 17 residues. Trimming stripped 0 bases from V and 1 base from J, with 16 bases between. In germline, CDR1 is MGHRA, CDR2 YSYEKL. The CDR3 here is CASSQDLWQGGSYEQYF. The CDR3, as DNA: TGCGCCAGCAGCCAAGATTTGTGGCAGGGAGGATCCTACGAGCAGTACTTC.

The CDR3 protein is CASSPGRGRVRNEQFF. CDR3 in DNA: TGCGCCAGCAGCCCCGGTCGCGGGAGGGTCCGGAATGAGCAGTTCTTC. The chain combines TRBV5-1 with TRBJ2-1; 9 bases are shared with TRBD2. Germline CDR1 reads SGHRS; CDR2 reads YFSETQ. The CDR3 sequence is 16 residues long. V was pared by 4 bases and J by 7 bases, with 12 bases of the junction left unmatched.

The chain has TRBV7-2 and TRBJ2-1; no clear D gene. Germline V gene sequence: CDR1 SGHTA, CDR2 FQGNSA. The V gene lost 2 bases and the J gene lost 7 bases, with 9 bases spanning the gap. The CDR3 length is 13 residues. The CDR3 DNA follows: TGTGCCAGCAGCTTAAAGGGTGGGAATGAGCAGTTCTTC. Amino acids: CASSLKGGNEQFF.

This chain links TRBV14 with TRBJ1-2, with no clear D. Germline lookup yields CDR1 SGHDN and CDR2 FVKESK. Trimming removed 8 bases from V and 2 bases from J, with 6 bases in between. The CDR3 spans 11 residues. In nucleotides, the CDR3 is TGTGCCAGCCATCAGAACTATGGCTACACCTTC. It encodes CASHQNYGYTF.

The J gene is TRBJ2-3, the V gene TRBV6-6, with a weak D call TRBD1 (6 bases). V shed 0 bases and J shed 6 bases, with 16 bases lying between them. Germline V gene sequence: CDR1 MNHNY, CDR2 SVGAGI (reference sequence). The CDR3 contains 16 residues. The CDR3 coding sequence is TGTGCCAGCAGTTACTCGAGGTACAGGGTATCGGATACGCAGTATTTT. It encodes CASSYSRYRVSDTQYF.

This clone occurred once. The chain employs TRBV7-9 and TRBJ2-5; 8 bases are a match to TRBD2. Germline CDR1 SEHNR, CDR2 FQNEAQ (reference sequence). The CDR3 sequence is 15 residues long. The V segment lost 1 base and the J segment 7 bases; nucleotides outside the gene matches: 8. The CDR3 nucleotides read TGTGCCAGCAGCTTAGTTAGCGGGACCACCGGGACCCAGTACTTC. Translation gives CASSLVSGTTGTQYF.

The chain is built from TRBV4-1 and TRBJ2-3; the D is unclear. V lost 3 bases, J lost 0 bases, and 10 bases lay in between. The CDR3 totals 15 residues. Germline-derived CDR1 and CDR2 are MGHRA and YSYEKL. The CDR3 sequence: CASSHRTESTDTQYF. The CDR3 nucleotides are TGCGCCAGCAGCCACAGGACGGAGAGCACAGATACGCAGTATTTT.

The rearrangement joins TRBV11-2 to TRBJ2-7; 12 positions match TRBD2. V gave up 5 bases and J gave up 3 bases; unmatched junction bases: 5. CDR1 is SGHAT, CDR2 FQNNGV, per germline. CDR3 size: 15 residues. The CDR3 spells CASSRTSGNRYEQYF. The CDR3 nucleotides read TGTGCCAGCAGCCGGACTAGCGGGAACCGCTACGAGCAGTACTTC.

As to this clone: The sample has other DNA sequences that encode this CDR3 too. The chain has TRBV29-1 and TRBJ2-1; no firm D call. Germline CDR1 is SQVTM and CDR2 is ANQGSEA. The V gene lost 6 bases and the J gene lost 0 bases, with 3 bases spanning the gap. CDR3 length equals 11 residues. In DNA form, the CDR3 reads TGCAGCGTGGACTCCTACAATGAGCAGTTCTTC. Amino acids: CSVDSYNEQFF.

This clone appeared once. The V and J genes are TRBV2 and TRBJ2-7; D tentatively fits TRBD1 or TRBD2 (6 bases each). This CDR3 is built from 13 residues. V was cut by 3 bases and J by 7 bases, with 13 bases left in between. Per the germline V gene, CDR1 is SNHLY and CDR2 is FYNNEI. The CDR3, as DNA: TGTGCCAGCAGTGACCGGGGGCAGGGAGAGCAGTACTTC. It codes for CASSDRGQGEQYF. The variable domain in full, with the rest retrieved from reference TRBV2 and TRBJ2-7, is EPEVTQTPSHQVTQMGQEVILRCVPISNHLYFYWYRQILGQKVEFLVSFYNNEISEKSEIFDDQFSVERPDGSNFTLKIRSTKLEDSAMYFCASSDRGQGEQYFGPGTRLTVT.

J is TRBJ2-1 and V is TRBV2; 7 nucleotides match TRBD1. Germline V gene sequence: CDR1 SNHLY, CDR2 FYNNEI. The junction had 10 bases not matched to a gene; V was cut back by 7 bases and J by 4 bases. CDR3 length equals 15 residues. The CDR3 nucleotides are TGTGCCAGCACCAAGGAACAGGGGCCGTACAATGAGCAGTTCTTC. This codes for CASTKEQGPYNEQFF.